These 7 T cell receptor beta chains share one sample of origin, sequenced in a study of OX40 agonist ivuxolimab in advanced cancers. TCRdb keeps only in-frame clones here, not all; method: immunoSEQ multiplex PCR. The sample holds 30,000 or so clones, about nine tenths seen once. The sample consisted of CD4+ or CD8+ T cells sorted from blood, taken in a trial of the OX40 agonist ivuxolimab. These receptor sequences come from an adult with an advanced solid tumor such as melanoma, head and neck, liver or kidney cancer.

This clone was found a few times. This rearrangement joins TRBV13 to TRBJ2-1; D remains unclear. Germline V gene lookup returns CDR1 PRHDT and CDR2 FYEKMQ (reference sequence). The CDR3 loop spans 15 amino acids. With 5 bases removed from V and 0 bases from J, the gap between germline ends came to 11 bases. The CDR3 coding sequence is TGTGCCAGCAGCGTCCGGTTGAGCTCCTACAATGAGCAGTTCTTC. Amino acid sequence: CASSVRLSSYNEQFF.

The chain uses TRBV9 and TRBJ1-5; D is uncertain. The germline gives CDR1 SGDLS, CDR2 YYNGEE. The CDR3 has 14 amino acids. V gave up 3 bases and J gave up 1 base, with 8 bases separating them. As DNA, the CDR3 is TGTGCCAGCAGCGGACAAGCAAGCAATCAGCCCCAGCATTTT. Protein product: CASSGQASNQPQHF.

The genes are TRBV6-6 and TRBJ1-1; 7 bases are shared with TRBD1. V trimming: 4 bases; J trimming: 10 bases; junction bases outside the gene matches: 15. The germline gives CDR1 MNHNY, CDR2 SVGAGI (reference sequence). This CDR3 has 15 amino acids. The CDR3 nucleotides read TGTGCCAGCAGTTTCCACACGGGGGACTACAGGGGAGCTTTCTTT. It codes for CASSFHTGDYRGAFF.

CDR3 DNA: TGTGCCAGCAGGGGCTGGGGAGCGGGGGGGCCGTGGGAGACCCAGTACTTC. The encoded protein is CASRGWGAGGPWETQYF. The V and J genes are TRBV28 and TRBJ2-5; TRBD2 matches 10 bases. The CDR3 spans 17 residues. The germline CDR1 and CDR2 sequences are MDHEN and SYDVKM. The junction had 15 bases not matched to a gene; V was cut back by 6 bases and J by 5 bases.

The chain is built from TRBV19 and TRBJ1-5; D remains ambiguous. Germline assignment: CDR1 LNHDA and CDR2 SQIVND (reference sequence). The CDR3 sequence is 14 residues long. V was clipped by 2 bases and J by 0 bases, with 5 bases between them. The chain's CDR3 is CASSIFTSNQPQHF. CDR3 DNA sequence: TGTGCCAGTAGTATATTCACTAGCAATCAGCCCCAGCATTTT.

The gene calls are TRBV29-1 and TRBJ2-7; D uncertain. The CDR3 sequence is 13 residues long. Trimming left V 5 bases short and J 0 bases short, with 11 bases between. Looked up from germline, CDR1 is SQVTM and CDR2 is ANQGSEA. CDR3 nucleotides: TGCAGCGTTTGCCGGCCGAGCTCCTACGAGCAGTACTTC. Translation gives CSVCRPSSYEQYF.

V and J are TRBV6-1 and TRBJ2-7; D is ambiguous. This CDR3 region has 15 residues. The germline CDR1 and CDR2 sequences are MNHNS and SASEGT. V was cut by 2 bases and J by 9 bases, with 20 bases left in between. CDR3 DNA: TGTGCCAGCAGTGAACCCCCGGGTTCCAAGTTTGTGCAGTACTTC. Residues: CASSEPPGSKFVQYF.